This T cell receptor beta chain was obtained from a study of T cell clones after liver transplantation. Study results and caveats: Circulating graft-donor-reactive CD4 TCRbeta sequences fell significantly post-transplant in 5 of 8 subjects.

Germline V gives CDR1 SGHTA, CDR2 FQGTGA. The trim removed 5 bases at V and 5 bases at J, leaving 9 bases unmatched. This CDR3 is 16 amino acids long. Clones were sequenced by immunoSEQ multiplex PCR, and TCRdb holds only the in-frame ones, with some missing. The data hold around 110,000 clones, with just over 90% observed a single time. As to this clone: Antigen specificity is unknown.

The rearrangement uses TRBV7-3 and TRBJ2-1, with 10 bases matching TRBD2. Sequenced here: CD4+ T cells from blood, sampled 12 months after liver transplant. The source is a human patient who received a liver transplant. Part of the T cells may come from the graft donor. CDR3 coding DNA: TGTGCCAGCAGCCCAGCGGGAGGGCCTTTCGACAATGAGCAGTTCTTC. Encoded protein: CASSPAGGPFDNEQFF.